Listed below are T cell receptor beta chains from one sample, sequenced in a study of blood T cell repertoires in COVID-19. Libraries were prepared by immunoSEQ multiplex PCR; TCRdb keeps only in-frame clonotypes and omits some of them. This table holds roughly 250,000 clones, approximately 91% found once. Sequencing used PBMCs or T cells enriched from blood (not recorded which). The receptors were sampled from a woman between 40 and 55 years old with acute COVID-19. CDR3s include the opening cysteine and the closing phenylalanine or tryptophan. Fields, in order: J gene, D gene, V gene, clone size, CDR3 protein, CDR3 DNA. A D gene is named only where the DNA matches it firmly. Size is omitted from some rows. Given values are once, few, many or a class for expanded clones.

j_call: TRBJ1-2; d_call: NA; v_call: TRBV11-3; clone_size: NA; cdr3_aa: CASSLDRFHGYTF; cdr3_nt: TGTGCCAGCAGCTTAGACAGGTTTCATGGCTACACCTTC
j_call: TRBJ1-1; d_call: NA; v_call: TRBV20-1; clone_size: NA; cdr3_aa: CSASGQGGTEAFF; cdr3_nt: TGCAGTGCTAGTGGTCAGGGAGGCACTGAAGCTTTCTTT
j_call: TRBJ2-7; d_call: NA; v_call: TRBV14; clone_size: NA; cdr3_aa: CASSQTAYEQYF; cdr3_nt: TGTGCCAGCAGCCAGACAGCCTACGAGCAGTACTTC
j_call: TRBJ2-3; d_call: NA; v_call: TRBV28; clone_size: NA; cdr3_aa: CASSWRGPDTQYF; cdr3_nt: TGTGCCAGCAGTTGGCGGGGGCCAGATACGCAGTATTTT
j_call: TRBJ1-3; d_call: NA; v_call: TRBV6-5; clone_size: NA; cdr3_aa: CASRPPSVSGNTIYF; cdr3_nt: TGTGCCAGCAGACCACCTTCAGTCTCTGGAAACACCATATATTTT
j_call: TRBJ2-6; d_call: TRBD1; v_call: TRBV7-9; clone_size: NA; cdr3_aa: CASSRGTGGISGANVLTF; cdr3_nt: TGTGCCAGCAGTCGGGGGACAGGGGGTATTTCTGGGGCCAACGTCCTGACTTTC
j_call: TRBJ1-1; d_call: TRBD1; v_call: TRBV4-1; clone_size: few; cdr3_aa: CASSQDMAGGLNTEAFF; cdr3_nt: TGCGCCAGCAGCCAAGATATGGCAGGGGGCTTGAACACTGAAGCTTTCTTT
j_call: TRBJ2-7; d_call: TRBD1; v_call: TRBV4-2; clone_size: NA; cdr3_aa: CASSQMGGQGYEQYF; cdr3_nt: TGTGCCAGCAGCCAAATGGGGGGACAGGGTTACGAGCAGTACTTC
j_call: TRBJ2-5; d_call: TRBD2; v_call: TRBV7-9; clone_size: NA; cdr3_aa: CASSLGLAGGPQETQYF; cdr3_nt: TGTGCCAGCAGCTTGGGACTAGCGGGGGGGCCACAGGAGACCCAGTACTTC
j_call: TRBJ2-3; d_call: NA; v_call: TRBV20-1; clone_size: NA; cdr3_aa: CSASPSTDTQYF; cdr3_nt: TGCAGTGCTAGTCCAAGCACAGATACGCAGTATTTT
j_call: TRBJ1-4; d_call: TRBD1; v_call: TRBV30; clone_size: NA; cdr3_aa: CAWSPGGSLGKLFF; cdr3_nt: TGTGCCTGGAGTCCAGGGGGGTCACTTGGAAAACTGTTTTTT
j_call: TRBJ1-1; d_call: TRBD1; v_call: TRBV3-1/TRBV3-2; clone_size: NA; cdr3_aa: CASSPDRGNTEAFF; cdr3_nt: TGTGCCAGCAGCCCAGACAGGGGGAACACTGAAGCTTTCTTT
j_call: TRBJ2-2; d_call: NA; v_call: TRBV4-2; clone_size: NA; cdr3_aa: CASTRPTPAAGRGTRKSGTAW; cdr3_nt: TGTGCCAGCACCCGCCCGACGCCAGCAGCTGGCCGCGGGACTCGAAAGTCCGGGACAGCTTGG
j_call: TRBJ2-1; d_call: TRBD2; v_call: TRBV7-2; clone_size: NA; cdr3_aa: CASSGGLNYNEQFF; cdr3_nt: TGTGCCAGCAGCGGGGGACTAAACTACAATGAGCAGTTCTTC
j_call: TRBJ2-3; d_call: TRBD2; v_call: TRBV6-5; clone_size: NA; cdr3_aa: CASRLAGGPGTQYF; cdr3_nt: TGTGCCAGCAGACTAGCGGGGGGGCCGGGGACGCAGTATTTT
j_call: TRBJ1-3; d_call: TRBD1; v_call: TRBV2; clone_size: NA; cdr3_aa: CASSETGTGNTIYF; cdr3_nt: TGTGCCAGCAGTGAAACAGGGACAGGGAACACCATATATTTT
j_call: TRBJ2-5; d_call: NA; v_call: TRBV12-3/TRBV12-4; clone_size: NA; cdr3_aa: CASSFYRTQYF; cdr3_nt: TGTGCCAGCAGTTTCTACCGGACCCAGTACTTC
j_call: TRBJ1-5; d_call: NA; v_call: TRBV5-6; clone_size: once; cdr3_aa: CASSLGPGNNQPQHF; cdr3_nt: TGTGCCAGCAGCTTGGGGCCAGGGAACAATCAGCCCCAGCATTTT
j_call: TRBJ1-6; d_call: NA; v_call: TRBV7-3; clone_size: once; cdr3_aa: CASSLTVSGESPLHF; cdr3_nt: TGTGCCAGCAGCTTAACGGTGTCAGGGGAATCACCCCTCCACTTT
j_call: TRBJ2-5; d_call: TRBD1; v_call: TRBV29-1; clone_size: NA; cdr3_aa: CSAGQGSGQETQYF; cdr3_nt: TGCAGCGCGGGACAGGGGAGCGGCCAAGAGACCCAGTACTTC
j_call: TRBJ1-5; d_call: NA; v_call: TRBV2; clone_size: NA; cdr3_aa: CASSVEGVSNQPQHF; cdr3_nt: TGTGCCAGCAGTGTGGAGGGAGTGAGCAATCAGCCCCAGCATTTT
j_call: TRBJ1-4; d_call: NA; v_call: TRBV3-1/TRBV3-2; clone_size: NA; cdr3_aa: CASSQGEKKLFF; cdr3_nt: TGTGCCAGCAGCCAAGGGGAGAAAAAACTGTTTTTT
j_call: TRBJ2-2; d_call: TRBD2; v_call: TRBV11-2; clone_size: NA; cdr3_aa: CASSVIAGGSVNTGELFF; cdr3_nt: TGTGCCAGCAGCGTTATAGCGGGAGGTTCCGTCAACACCGGGGAGCTGTTTTTT
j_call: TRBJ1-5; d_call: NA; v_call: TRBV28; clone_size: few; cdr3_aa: CASTWGYRGNQPQHF; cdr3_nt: TGTGCCAGCACCTGGGGGTACAGGGGCAATCAGCCCCAGCATTTT
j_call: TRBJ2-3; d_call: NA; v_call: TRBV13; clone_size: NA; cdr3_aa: CASSRTAGLYF; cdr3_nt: TGTGCCAGCAGCCGGACTGCGGGGCTGTATTTT
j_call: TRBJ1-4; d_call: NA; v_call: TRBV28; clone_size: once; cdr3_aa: CASRLTPATNEKLFF; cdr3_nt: TGTGCCAGCAGATTGACACCTGCAACTAATGAAAAACTGTTTTTT
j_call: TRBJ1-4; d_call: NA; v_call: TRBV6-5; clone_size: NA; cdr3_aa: CASSPRQATNEKLFF; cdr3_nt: TGTGCCAGCAGTCCTAGACAGGCAACTAATGAAAAACTGTTTTTT
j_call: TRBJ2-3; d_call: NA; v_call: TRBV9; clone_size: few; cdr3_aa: CASSVRLSTGRGSTDTQYF; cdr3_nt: TGTGCCAGCAGCGTACGACTCTCAACAGGGAGAGGGAGCACAGATACGCAGTATTTT
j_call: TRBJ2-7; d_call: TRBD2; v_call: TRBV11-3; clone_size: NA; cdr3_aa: CASSFTPGGSSYEQYF; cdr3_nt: TGTGCCAGCAGCTTTACCCCGGGGGGGAGCTCCTACGAGCAGTACTTC
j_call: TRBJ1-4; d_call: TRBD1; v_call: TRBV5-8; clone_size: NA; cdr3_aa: CASSLGTGSSTNEKLFF; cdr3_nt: TGTGCCAGCAGCTTGGGGACAGGGAGCTCAACTAATGAAAAACTGTTTTTT
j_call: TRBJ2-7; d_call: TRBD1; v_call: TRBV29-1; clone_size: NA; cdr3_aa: CSVSRQGANEQYF; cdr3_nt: TGCAGCGTTTCCAGACAGGGGGCCAACGAGCAGTACTTC
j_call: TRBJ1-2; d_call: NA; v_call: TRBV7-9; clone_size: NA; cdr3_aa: CASSLGQANYGYTF; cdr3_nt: TGTGCCAGCAGCTTAGGGCAGGCTAACTATGGCTACACCTTC
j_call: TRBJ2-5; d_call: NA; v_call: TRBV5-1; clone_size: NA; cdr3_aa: CASSLGSSQETQYF; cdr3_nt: TGCGCCAGCAGCTTGGGGTCTAGTCAAGAGACCCAGTACTTC
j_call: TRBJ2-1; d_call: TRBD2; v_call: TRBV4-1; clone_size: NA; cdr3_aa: CASSQESHTSGKYNEQFF; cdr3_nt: TGCGCCAGCAGCCAAGAGAGTCATACTAGCGGGAAGTACAATGAGCAGTTCTTC
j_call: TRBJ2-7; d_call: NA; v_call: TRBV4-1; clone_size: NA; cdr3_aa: CASSQVDSYEQYF; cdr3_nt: TGCGCCAGCAGCCAAGTAGATTCCTACGAGCAGTACTTC
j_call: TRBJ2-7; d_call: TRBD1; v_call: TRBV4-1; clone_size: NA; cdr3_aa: CASSQRQGNYEQYF; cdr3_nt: TGCGCCAGCAGCCAAAGACAGGGGAACTACGAGCAGTACTTC
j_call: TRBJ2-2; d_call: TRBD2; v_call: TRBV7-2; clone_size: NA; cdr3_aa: CASSLQLAGYTGELFF; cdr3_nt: TGTGCCAGCAGCTTACAACTAGCGGGGTACACCGGGGAGCTGTTTTTT
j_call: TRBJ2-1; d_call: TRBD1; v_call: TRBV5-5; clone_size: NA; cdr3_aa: CASSLQGYHEQFF; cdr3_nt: TGTGCCAGCAGCTTACAGGGGTACCATGAGCAGTTCTTC
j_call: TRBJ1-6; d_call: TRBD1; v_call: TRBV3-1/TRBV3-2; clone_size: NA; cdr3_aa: CASSRKQWGKTGSSYNSPLHF; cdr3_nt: TGTGCCAGCAGCCGCAAGCAATGGGGGAAGACAGGGAGCTCCTATAATTCACCCCTCCACTTT
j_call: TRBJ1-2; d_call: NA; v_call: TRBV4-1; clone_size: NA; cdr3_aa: CASSQDSDGGYTF; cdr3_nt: TGCGCCAGCAGCCAAGACAGCGACGGCGGCTACACCTTC
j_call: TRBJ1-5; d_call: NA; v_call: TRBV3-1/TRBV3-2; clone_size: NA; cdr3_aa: CASSQVGNQPQHF; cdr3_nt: TGTGCCAGCAGCCAAGTCGGCAATCAGCCCCAGCATTTT
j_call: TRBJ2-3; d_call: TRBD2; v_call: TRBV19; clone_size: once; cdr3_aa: CASSIGLAGSDTQYF; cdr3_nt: TGTGCCAGTAGTATAGGACTAGCTGGGTCAGATACGCAGTATTTT
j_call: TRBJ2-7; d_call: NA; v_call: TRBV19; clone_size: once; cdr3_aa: CASAAGLAYEQYF; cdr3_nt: TGTGCCAGTGCCGCAGGGCTGGCCTACGAGCAGTACTTC
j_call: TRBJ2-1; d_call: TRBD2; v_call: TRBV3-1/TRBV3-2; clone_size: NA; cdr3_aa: CASSPIAGGSNEQFF; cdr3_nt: TGTGCCAGCAGCCCGATAGCGGGGGGCTCCAATGAGCAGTTCTTC